A single sample gave rise to the 20 T cell receptor beta chains below, sequenced in a study of blood T cell repertoires in COVID-19. Clones were read by immunoSEQ multiplex PCR, and TCRdb kept only the in-frame ones, dropping some. The sample carries some 120,000 clones, around 83% recorded once. Sequencing was done on a sample of peripheral blood. These receptors originate from a man older than 75 with active or convalescent COVID-19.

The rearrangement links TRBV6-2 or TRBV6-3 to TRBJ2-7; 9 bases agree with TRBD1. Germline V gene data show CDR1 as MNHEY and CDR2 as SVGEGT. CDR3 length equals 14 residues. Unmatched junction bases numbered 5, after V lost 7 bases and J lost 1 base. As DNA, the CDR3 is TGTGCCAGCACCCCAGGACAGGGGTCCTACGAGCAGTACTTC. Translated: CASTPGQGSYEQYF.

The CDR3 spells CASSLPRDRYSNEQFF. Here the CDR3 DNA reads TGTGCCAGCAGCTTGCCTAGGGACAGGTATTCGAATGAGCAGTTCTTC. The chain uses TRBV7-2 and TRBJ2-1; TRBD1 matches 8 bases. This CDR3 is 16 amino acids long. Germline V gene sequence: CDR1 SGHTA, CDR2 FQGNSA. The trim removed 3 bases at V and 7 bases at J, leaving 11 bases unmatched.

The gene calls are TRBV7-2 and TRBJ2-7, with D possibly TRBD1 on 5 matching bases. The CDR3 spans 12 residues. The germline CDR1 and CDR2 sequences are SGHTA and FQGNSA. Trimming pared 6 bases from V and 5 bases from J, leaving 11 bases between. The CDR3: CASRYQGHEQYF. As DNA, the CDR3 is TGTGCCAGCAGATATCAGGGCCACGAGCAGTACTTC.

This clone was seen a single time. This chain uses TRBV28 with TRBJ2-7; TRBD1 matches at 9 bases. The CDR3 consists of 15 residues. V trimming: 4 bases; J trimming: 3 bases; junction bases outside the gene matches: 7. Germline V lookup: CDR1 MDHEN, CDR2 SYDVKM. CDR3 DNA sequence: TGTGCCAGCAGTTCGACCGGGACAGGGTACTACGAGCAGTACTTC. It yields the protein CASSSTGTGYYEQYF.

This clone was observed a few times. The rearrangement links TRBV7-2 to TRBJ2-7; D gene unclear. This CDR3 spans 14 amino acids. Trimming shortened V by 5 bases and J by 6 bases, and 17 bases separated the two germline ends. In germline, CDR1 is SGHTA, CDR2 FQGNSA. The CDR3: CASSPGAAALEQYF. In DNA, the CDR3 is TGTGCCAGCAGCCCCGGCGCGGCGGCGCTCGAGCAGTACTTC.

This clone was seen a few times. V usage is TRBV7-9 and J usage is TRBJ1-2; 10 bases line up with TRBD1. The V gene end was trimmed by 3 bases and the J gene end by 3 bases; junction bases not matched to a gene: 4. CDR3 length: 15 amino acids. Per germline, CDR1 SEHNR and CDR2 FQNEAQ (reference sequence). CDR3 sequence reads: CASSLGQGRDYGYTF. The CDR3 nucleotides are TGTGCCAGCAGCTTGGGACAGGGGAGGGACTATGGCTACACCTTC.

The rearrangement links TRBV19 to TRBJ1-2; D is undetermined. V was cut by 5 bases and J by 8 bases, with 21 bases left in between. This CDR3 has 15 amino acids. Germline V lookup: CDR1 LNHDA, CDR2 SQIVND (reference sequence). The CDR3: CASSASLRDSSGYTF. The CDR3 region has the DNA TGTGCCAGTAGTGCTTCTTTGAGGGATTCTTCGGGCTACACCTTC.

V gene TRBV30 combines with J gene TRBJ1-5; D may be TRBD1 (5 bases). Germline CDR1 is GTSNPN and CDR2 is SVGIG (reference sequence). V was trimmed by 2 bases and J by 11 bases, leaving 28 bases between them. The CDR3 length is 17 residues. CDR3 sequence: CAWSSHPGTSEGVAQHF. As DNA, the CDR3 is TGTGCCTGGAGTTCCCATCCCGGGACTAGTGAGGGTGTAGCCCAGCATTTT.

The chain carries TRBV11-2 and TRBJ2-5; tentative D call: TRBD2 (7 bases). Trimming removed 5 bases at V and 5 bases at J, with 12 bases between. Germline loops: CDR1 SGHAT, CDR2 FQNNGV. The length of the CDR3 is 13 residues. The CDR3 reads CASSGGAGETQYF. Here the CDR3 DNA reads TGTGCCAGCAGCGGGGGGGCCGGGGAGACCCAGTACTTC.

The chain joins TRBV5-1 to TRBJ2-1; 7 nucleotides agree with TRBD2. The CDR3 runs 14 residues. Germline values: CDR1 SGHRS, CDR2 YFSETQ. V lost 6 bases, J lost 6 bases, and 9 bases stayed unmatched. This CDR3 is CASNPRGVGNEQFF. The CDR3 DNA reads TGCGCCAGCAACCCCCGGGGGGTCGGCAATGAGCAGTTCTTC.

This chain uses TRBV7-6 with TRBJ2-2, with 7 positions matching TRBD2. This CDR3 comprises 16 residues. Germline V CDR1 and CDR2: SGHVS, FNYEAQ. The J segment lost 6 bases and the V segment lost 5 bases, leaving 12 bases of the junction unmatched. CDR3 sequence: CASSGRDFQFPGELFF. The CDR3 nucleotides are TGTGCCAGCAGCGGGAGGGACTTCCAATTTCCCGGGGAGCTGTTTTTT.

This rearrangement joins TRBV6-5 to TRBJ2-7, with 7 bases aligning to TRBD1. CDR1 is MNHEY and CDR2 is SVGAGI in the germline V gene. Germline trimming cut 4 bases from V and 1 base from J; bases unmatched to any gene: 10. The CDR3 is 16 amino acids. This CDR3 is CASSLKKRQGSYEQYF. CDR3 coding DNA: TGTGCCAGCAGTTTAAAGAAGAGACAGGGATCCTACGAGCAGTACTTC.

This chain connects TRBV5-3 to TRBJ1-1; 7 positions agree with TRBD1. TRBV5-3 is assigned to the ORF class and has an uncertain function. V lost 4 bases to trimming and J lost 11 bases; unmatched junction nucleotides: 8. The CDR3 runs 12 residues. The CDR3 DNA follows: TGTGCCAGAAGCCCTACAGGGGAGCTGGCTTTCTTT. This codes for CARSPTGELAFF.

The count of this clone is one. V usage is TRBV2 and J usage is TRBJ1-5; D gene ambiguous. Trimming shortened V by 7 bases and J by 7 bases, and 17 bases separated the two germline ends. This CDR3 comprises 14 residues. Germline CDR1 SNHLY, CDR2 FYNNEI. DNA for the CDR3: TGTGCCAGCAAGGACGGGATCGTCTCCCAGCCCCAGCATTTT. It specifies CASKDGIVSQPQHF.

This chain joins TRBV19 and TRBJ2-4, with D maybe TRBD1 (5 bases). Germline CDR1 LNHDA, CDR2 SQIVND (reference sequence). V lost 5 bases and J 6 bases, leaving 20 bases between the germline ends. The CDR3 runs to 16 residues. The CDR3 is CASSFPSTVDRNIQYF. The CDR3 coding sequence is TGTGCCAGTAGTTTCCCGTCCACCGTAGACAGAAACATTCAGTACTTC.

CDR3 loop: CASSRRVGTGGMNTEAFF. CDR3 nucleotide sequence: TGTGCCAGCAGCCGACGGGTCGGGACAGGGGGGATGAACACTGAAGCTTTCTTT. This sequence joins TRBV6-2 or TRBV6-3 and TRBJ1-1, with 11 bases identical to TRBD1. Trimming removed 6 bases from V and 0 bases from J; junction bases left unmatched: 12. The germline V gene encodes CDR1 MNHEY and CDR2 SVGEGT. The CDR3 consists of 18 residues.

The gene calls are TRBV27 and TRBJ2-7; 10 nucleotides align to TRBD2. V lost 5 bases to trimming and J lost 1 base; unmatched junction nucleotides: 2. Germline lookup yields CDR1 MNHEY and CDR2 SMNVEV (reference sequence). CDR3 size: 14 residues. CDR3 in DNA: TGTGCCAGCAGTGAACTAGCGGGGTCCTACGAGCAGTACTTC. Protein: CASSELAGSYEQYF.

The chain has TRBV12-1 and TRBJ1-1; TRBD1 is taken as the D call from the table, unchecked against the DNA. TRBV12-1 is noted as a pseudogene. This CDR3 comprises 19 residues. CDR3: CASSLMPRDRAEKNTEAFF. DNA for the CDR3: TGTGCCAGCAGCTTAATGCCCCGGGACAGGGCTGAGAAGAACACTGAAGCTTTCTTT.

This clone has a handful of counts. V usage is TRBV6-5 and J usage is TRBJ1-5; tentatively, D is TRBD1 (6 bases). The V and J ends lost 6 bases and 1 base respectively, with 13 bases between them. CDR1 is MNHEY, CDR2 SVGAGI, per germline. This CDR3 contains 15 residues. This CDR3 is CASRQRQESNQPQHF. The CDR3 nucleotides read TGTGCCAGCAGACAGCGACAGGAAAGCAATCAGCCCCAGCATTTT.

The rearrangement joins TRBV6-1 to TRBJ2-1; D is unclear. CDR1 is MNHNS, CDR2 SASEGT, per germline. Trimming left V 3 bases short and J 0 bases short, with 9 bases between. The CDR3 extends over 15 amino acids. CDR3 region: CASSEQHYSYNEQFF. The CDR3, as DNA: TGTGCCAGCAGTGAGCAGCACTACTCCTACAATGAGCAGTTCTTC.